This paragraph reports one TCR beta chain. In the original workflow: The authors estimated nucleated cell counts from reference gene primer amplification. The table came from immunoSEQ multiplex PCR; TCRdb's copy has only in-frame clones and leaves some out. V, J and clone size were drawn from that table, and D and trimming were deduced from the DNA. The profile shows a few hundred thousand clones, 85% to 90% of them singletons. This record belongs to a study of blood T cell repertoires in COVID-19. Background on the study: The study drew acute and convalescent COVID-19 samples from the United States, Italy and Spain.

Participants reported their clinical history, and cohort assignment relied on those reports. In Cohort 3, a recovered donor had either two negative PCRs, clearance, or symptom resolution. The CDR3 contains 16 residues. Germline V CDR1 and CDR2: SGHDT, YYEEEE. Trimming removed 2 bases from V and 8 bases from J; junction bases left unmatched: 13. The sequencing input was PBMCs or T cells enriched from blood (not recorded which). The V call is TRBV5-6, the J call TRBJ1-2; TRBD1 aligns across 9 bases. The receptor's source is a woman aged 18-29 years who had recovered from COVID-19. Here the CDR3 reads CASSLGTGSDSRGYTF. The CDR3 nucleotides are TGTGCCAGCAGCTTAGGGACAGGGAGTGATTCGAGAGGCTACACCTTC.